Presented here are 30 T cell receptor beta chains from one specimen sequenced in a study of CD4 and CD8 cells across lung adenocarcinoma regions. TCRdb independently ran MiXCR on the PCR reads; one entry per CDR3 protein. This sample yields around 20,000 distinct CDR3 sequences, of which 50% are seen a single time; approximately 34% belongs to the top ten. The specimen was CD8+ T cells from the margin of a lung tumor. These receptors originate from a male donor with lung adenocarcinoma. The CD4 and CD8 labels of this study may be unreliable.

The chain carries TRBV4-2 and TRBJ2-4, with D perhaps TRBD1 (7 bases). CDR3 length: 17 residues. Trimming cost V 0 bases and J 13 bases, with 25 bases left between them. Germline-derived CDR1 and CDR2 are LGHNA and YNFKEQ. CDR3 amino acids: CASSQELAQGGRNEQYF. DNA of the CDR3: TGTGCCAGCAGCCAAGAATTAGCGCAGGGGGGCAGGAATGAGCAGTACTTC.

The rearrangement uses TRBV20-1 and TRBJ2-1, with D hard to call. Trimming shortened V by 0 bases and J by 2 bases, and 5 bases separated the two germline ends. CDR1 is DFQATT, CDR2 SNEGSKA, per germline (reference sequence). This CDR3 region has 13 residues. CDR3 residues: CSARDLPYNEQFF. As DNA, the CDR3 is TGCAGTGCTAGAGATTTACCCTACAATGAGCAGTTCTTC.

By share, this clonotype ranks as medium-sized. The V gene is TRBV27, the J gene TRBJ2-2; the D is unclear. CDR1 and CDR2 (germline): MNHEY, SMNVEV (reference sequence). The CDR3 contains 13 residues. The germline V and J ends were trimmed by 6 bases and 7 bases, with 12 bases remaining between them. CDR3 nucleotides: TGTGCCAGCAGACCCTCGCTGTACGGGGAGCTGTTTTTT. Protein product: CASRPSLYGELFF.

For this clonotype: A much larger clone differs from this one at a single base, so this may be a read error. The chain carries TRBV6-5 and TRBJ2-1; D might be TRBD2 (6 bases). Germline assignment: CDR1 MNHEY and CDR2 SVGAGI. Trimming cost V 2 bases and J 10 bases, with 12 bases left between them. This CDR3 region has 13 residues. DNA of the CDR3: TGTGCCAGCAGTTACCGGGGGAACTACGAGCAGTTCTTC. The encoded protein is CASSYRGNYEQFF.

The CDR3 DNA sequence: TGTGCCAGCAGTGTAGCGGGAGGGTACAATGAGCAGTTCTTC. Amino acids: CASSVAGGYNEQFF. The V call is TRBV25-1, the J call TRBJ2-1, with 11 nucleotides matching TRBD2. CDR1 and CDR2 (germline): MGHDK, SYGVNS. The ends lost 4 bases at V and 4 bases at J; junction bases unmatched: 0. This CDR3 is 14 amino acids long.

The chain is built from TRBV27 and TRBJ2-6; D not certain. The CDR3 has 15 residues. Germline CDR1 and CDR2: MNHEY and SMNVEV (reference sequence). Deletions cut 2 bases from V and 0 bases from J, with 5 bases between. CDR3 bases: TGTGCCAGCAGTTTACACCCCTCTGGGGCCAACGTCCTGACTTTC. Translated: CASSLHPSGANVLTF.

This clonotype was counted at least ten times. This chain uses TRBV6-1 with TRBJ2-7; maybe TRBD2 (5 bases). The CDR3 extends over 13 amino acids. V was cut by 7 bases and J by 0 bases, with 10 bases left in between. Germline CDR1 MNHNS, CDR2 SASEGT. The CDR3 reads CASTSGLSYEQYF. DNA of the CDR3: TGTGCCAGCACGAGCGGACTCTCCTACGAGCAGTACTTC.

This clonotype was recorded a few times. The junction departs from the called germline gene at one end, perhaps through a read error. The J gene is TRBJ1-2, the V gene TRBV6-1; TRBD1 matches 10 bases. CDR1 and CDR2 (germline): MNHNS, SASEGT. CDR3 length: 15 amino acids. As DNA, the CDR3 is TGTGCCAACAGTATAGAGACAGGGGGCGGCTATGGCTACACCTTC. Its translation: CANSIETGGGYGYTF.

V gene TRBV7-2 combines with J gene TRBJ2-1; 7 bases are shared with TRBD2. The J segment lost 10 bases and the V segment lost 2 bases, leaving 11 bases of the junction unmatched. The germline V gene encodes CDR1 SGHTA and CDR2 FQGNSA. The CDR3 runs 15 residues. CDR3 nucleotide sequence: TGTGCCAGCAGCTTAAGAGAGGGCGGGAGCGCGGAGCAGTTCTTC. Translated, it gives CASSLREGGSAEQFF. The full variable domain, its missing parts supplied by reference TRBV7-2 and TRBJ2-1, is GAGVSQSPSNKVTEKGKDVELRCDPISGHTALYWYRQSLGQGLEFLIYFQGNSAPDKSGLPSDRFSAERTGGSVSTLTIQRTQQEDSAVYLCASSLREGGSAEQFFGPGTRLTVL.

The chain uses TRBV6-1 and TRBJ2-5, with 9 positions matching TRBD2. The J call may be mistaken, given a closer DNA end match to TRBJ2-1. Germline V CDR1 and CDR2: MNHNS, SASEGT. CDR3 length: 15 residues. The CDR3 here is CASSASSGDYNEQFF. CDR3 nucleotides: TGTGCCAGCAGTGCATCTAGCGGGGATTACAATGAGCAGTTCTTC.

This rearrangement joins TRBV7-8 to TRBJ2-1; D is perhaps TRBD1 (5 bases). The CDR3 has 13 amino acids. Germline V gives CDR1 SGHVS, CDR2 FQNEAQ. Trimming took 5 bases from V and 5 from J, leaving 10 bases between them. DNA of the CDR3: TGTGCCAGCAGCCTGAGACAGAACAATGAGCAGTTCTTC. Protein product: CASSLRQNNEQFF.

The CDR3 nucleotides read TGCGCCAGCAGGGGACACGGGCTCGCGGACGGAGATACGCAGTACTTC. Its protein is CASRGHGLADGDTQYF. The V call is TRBV10-2, the J call TRBJ2-3; D is perhaps TRBD1 (6 bases). The end of the DNA fits TRBJ2-7 better, so the J call may be wrong. In germline, CDR1 is WSHSY, CDR2 SAAADI. The CDR3 has 16 amino acids.

The chain is built from TRBV6-1 and TRBJ2-3, with D perhaps assigned TRBD1 or TRBD2 (7 bases each). The end of the DNA aligns better with TRBJ2-4, so the J call may be wrong. The length of the CDR3 is 13 residues. Germline CDR1 and CDR2: MNHNS and SASEGT. The CDR3 bases are TGTGCCACGGGGCAGGGGGGGGAAATGGTTCAGTACTTC. Its protein is CATGQGGEMVQYF.

This chain connects TRBV10-3 to TRBJ2-4; TRBD2 is a possible D gene (6 bases). The J call may be incorrect, as the DNA end agrees better with TRBJ2-5. The CDR3 sequence is 15 residues long. CDR1 ENHRY and CDR2 SYGVKD come from the germline V gene. The CDR3 bases are TGTGCCACGGGTTACGGGAGAGGGGACCAAGAGACCCAGTACTTC. As protein: CATGYGRGDQETQYF.

Concerning this clonotype: Relative to the germline gene, one junction end is altered; a read error may explain this. Written as DNA, the CDR3 is TGCGGCAGCAGTGAGGTTGGAGCCAAAAACACGCAGTATTTC. Translating it yields CGSSEVGAKNTQYF. The V call is TRBV6-1, the J call TRBJ2-4; D is unresolved. This CDR3 has 14 residues. Germline CDR1 MNHNS, CDR2 SASEGT.

On this clonotype itself: Its ends do not fully match the called genes, so a read error is possible. The genes are TRBV27 and TRBJ2-1, with a possible D match to TRBD1 (5 bases). Germline values: CDR1 MNHEY, CDR2 SMNVEV (reference sequence). This CDR3 comprises 13 residues. The CDR3 here is CASGAPDHITQYF. The CDR3 DNA reads TGTGCCAGCGGGGCCCCGGATCATATAACGCAGTACTTT.

This clonotype was seen a handful of times. This sequence joins TRBV7-3 and TRBJ2-3, with TRBD2 matching over 8 bases. V was pared by 4 bases and J by 6 bases, with 3 bases of the junction left unmatched. Germline-derived CDR1 and CDR2 are SGHTA and FQGTGA. CDR3 length equals 13 residues. The CDR3, as DNA: TGTGCCAGCAGCTACGGGGGGGGCGATACGCAGTATTTT. Translation gives CASSYGGGDTQYF.

Concerning this clonotype: A junction boundary mismatches the germline segment, possibly from a read error. The chain recombines TRBV6-4 with TRBJ2-3, with D tentatively TRBD1 (6 bases). CDR3 size: 14 residues. CDR1 and CDR2 (germline): MRHNA, SNTAGT. In DNA, the CDR3 is TGTGCGGGCAGTGACTCCCGGGACACAGAGACCCAGTACTTT. Encoded protein: CAGSDSRDTETQYF.

J is TRBJ2-3 and V is TRBV6-1; possibly TRBD2 for D (7 bases). Germline V lookup: CDR1 MNHNS, CDR2 SASEGT. The CDR3 spans 16 residues. V was clipped by 8 bases and J by 4 bases, with 22 bases between them. For the CDR3, the DNA is TGTGCCAGCGGGGGACGAGGGGGGGGGGCCCCAGATACGCAGTATTTT. The encoded protein is CASGGRGGGAPDTQYF.

Regarding this clonotype: An end of the junction does not agree with germline; a read error may underlie this. The chain is built from TRBV6-1 and TRBJ2-1, with a possible D match to TRBD1 (5 bases). The germline gives CDR1 MNHNS, CDR2 SASEGT. There are 16 residues in the CDR3. The CDR3 region has the DNA TGTGCCAGCAGTGAAACGCAGGCTAGGGGCACCAATACGCAGTTTTTC. It is translated as CASSETQARGTNTQFF.

The chain employs TRBV7-2 and TRBJ2-1; possibly TRBD2 for D (5 bases). The CDR3 sequence is 15 residues long. V lost 1 base, J lost 4 bases, and 11 bases lay in between. Germline V gives CDR1 SGHTA, CDR2 FQGNSA. Here the CDR3 DNA reads TGTGCCAGCAGCTTAGGAGGGAGTGGTTACAATGAGCAGTTCTTC. Protein product: CASSLGGSGYNEQFF.

This clonotype was observed a few times. A much bigger clone sits one base away, suggesting this may be a read error. The V gene is TRBV6-9, the J gene TRBJ2-1; weak D call: TRBD1 (6 bases). The V end was cut by 6 bases, the J end by 13 bases, with 25 bases between. CDR3 length: 15 amino acids. Germline V gives CDR1 MNHGY, CDR2 SVAAGI. This CDR3 reads CASRQPEQGWETQFF. The CDR3 region has the DNA TGTGCCAGCAGACAACCCGAACAGGGTTGGGAGACCCAGTTCTTC.

V and J are TRBV25-1 and TRBJ2-4; 7 bases match TRBD1. Germline lookup yields CDR1 MGHDK and CDR2 SYGVNS. CDR3 size: 20 residues. Germline trimming cut 3 bases from V and 9 bases from J; bases unmatched to any gene: 26. The CDR3 coding sequence is TGTGCCAGCAGTGAGCAGGGGGACCTCGAGGAAGGTTTGTTTGGGTTCATTCAGTACTTC. It translates to CASSEQGDLEEGLFGFIQYF.

V and J are TRBV6-1 and TRBJ2-3; D might be TRBD1 or TRBD2, each matching 5 bases. The J call may be mistaken, given a closer DNA end match to TRBJ2-5. The CDR3 runs to 14 residues. Germline lookup yields CDR1 MNHNS and CDR2 SASEGT. The CDR3 is CARRGAGDQDIQYF. CDR3 nucleotides: TGTGCCAGGCGTGGGGCCGGGGACCAAGACATCCAGTACTTC.

The V and J genes are TRBV6-1 and TRBJ2-1, with TRBD1 as a possible D gene (5 bases). The end of the DNA aligns better with TRBJ2-5, so the J call may be wrong. The CDR3 extends over 14 amino acids. Germline values: CDR1 MNHNS, CDR2 SASEGT. The CDR3 DNA follows: TGTGCCAGCAGTGGGCAGGGCGCAGGGGAGACCCAGTACTTC. Translation: CASSGQGAGETQYF.

V usage is TRBV7-2 and J usage is TRBJ2-1, with D tentatively TRBD2 (6 bases). With the DNA end fitting TRBJ2-7 better, the J assignment may be wrong. This CDR3 comprises 14 residues. Germline V lookup: CDR1 SGHTA, CDR2 FQGNSA. CDR3 sequence reads: CASSPLARLGGQYF. CDR3 coding DNA: TGTGCCAGCAGCCCCCTGGCCAGACTCGGGGGGCAGTACTTC.

This clonotype was observed at least ten times. The chain employs TRBV5-1 and TRBJ2-5; unclear D gene. The V gene lost 2 bases and the J gene lost 5 bases, with 4 bases spanning the gap. The CDR3 contains 11 residues. Germline values: CDR1 SGHRS, CDR2 YFSETQ. The CDR3 region has the DNA TGCGCCAGCAGCTTTGATGAGACCCAGTACTTC. Amino acid sequence: CASSFDETQYF.

This clonotype was seen at least ten times. This chain uses TRBV7-2 with TRBJ2-1; 12 nucleotides agree with TRBD2. Trimming at V came to 3 bases and at J to 7 bases, leaving 1 base not matched to a gene. The CDR3 is 14 residues long. Germline lookup yields CDR1 SGHTA and CDR2 FQGNSA. CDR3 sequence reads: CASSLTSGRNEQFF. The CDR3 nucleotides are TGTGCCAGCAGCTTGACTAGCGGGAGAAATGAGCAGTTCTTC.

V usage is TRBV7-8 and J usage is TRBJ2-2; 9 nucleotides line up with TRBD1. Per germline, CDR1 SGHVS and CDR2 FQNEAQ. The J segment lost 4 bases and the V segment lost 4 bases, leaving 7 bases of the junction unmatched. This CDR3 is 16 amino acids long. CDR3 DNA: TGTGCCAGCAGCTCAACCGGGACAGGGCCCACCGGGGAGCTGTTTTTT. It is translated as CASSSTGTGPTGELFF.

V usage is TRBV10-3 and J usage is TRBJ2-1; TRBD1 aligns across 7 bases. The assigned J gene may be wrong: the sequence end matches TRBJ2-5 better. CDR3 length: 16 amino acids. CDR1 is ENHRY, CDR2 SYGVKD, per germline. The CDR3 coding sequence is TGTGCCATCAGTGAGATCGAGACAGGGCTAAGGGAGACCCAGTACTTC. It encodes CAISEIETGLRETQYF.